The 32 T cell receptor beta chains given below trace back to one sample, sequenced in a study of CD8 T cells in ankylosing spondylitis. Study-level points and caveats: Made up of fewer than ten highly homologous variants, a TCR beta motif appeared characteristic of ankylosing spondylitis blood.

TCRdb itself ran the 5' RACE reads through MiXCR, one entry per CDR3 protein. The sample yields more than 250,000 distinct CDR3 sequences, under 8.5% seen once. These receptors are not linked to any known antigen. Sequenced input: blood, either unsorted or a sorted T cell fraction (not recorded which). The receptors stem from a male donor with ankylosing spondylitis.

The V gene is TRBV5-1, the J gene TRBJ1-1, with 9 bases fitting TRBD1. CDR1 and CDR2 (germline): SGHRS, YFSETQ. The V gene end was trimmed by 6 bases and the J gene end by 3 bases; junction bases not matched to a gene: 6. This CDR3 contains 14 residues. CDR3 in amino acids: CASTRTGEDTEAFF. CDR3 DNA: TGCGCCAGCACCCGGACAGGGGAAGACACTGAAGCTTTCTTT.

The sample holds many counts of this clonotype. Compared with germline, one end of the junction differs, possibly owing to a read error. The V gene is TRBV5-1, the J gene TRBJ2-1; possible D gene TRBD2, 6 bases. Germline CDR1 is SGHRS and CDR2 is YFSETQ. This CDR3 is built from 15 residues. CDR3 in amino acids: CASSLGGASYNEQFF. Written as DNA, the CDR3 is TGTGCCAGCAGTTTAGGCGGGGCCTCCTACAATGAGCAGTTCTTC.

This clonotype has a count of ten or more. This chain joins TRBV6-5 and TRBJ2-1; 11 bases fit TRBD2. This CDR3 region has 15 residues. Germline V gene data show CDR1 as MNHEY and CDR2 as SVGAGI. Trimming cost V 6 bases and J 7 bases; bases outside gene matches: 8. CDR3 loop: CASRLAGGPGNEQFF. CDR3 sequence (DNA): TGTGCCAGCAGATTAGCGGGAGGGCCGGGGAATGAGCAGTTCTTC.

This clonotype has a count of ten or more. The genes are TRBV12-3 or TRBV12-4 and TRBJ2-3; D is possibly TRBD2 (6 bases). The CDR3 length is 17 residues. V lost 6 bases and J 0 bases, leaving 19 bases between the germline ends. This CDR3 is CASSFRAGWGSTDTQYF. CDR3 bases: TGTGCCAGCAGCTTCCGCGCGGGGTGGGGGAGCACAGATACGCAGTATTTT.

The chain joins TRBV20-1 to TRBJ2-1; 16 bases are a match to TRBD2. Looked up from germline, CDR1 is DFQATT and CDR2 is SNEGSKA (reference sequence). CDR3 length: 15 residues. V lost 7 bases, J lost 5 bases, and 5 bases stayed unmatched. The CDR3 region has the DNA TGCAGTGTGAGGGGACTAGCGGGGGGGAACAATGAGCAGTTCTTC. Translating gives CSVRGLAGGNNEQFF.

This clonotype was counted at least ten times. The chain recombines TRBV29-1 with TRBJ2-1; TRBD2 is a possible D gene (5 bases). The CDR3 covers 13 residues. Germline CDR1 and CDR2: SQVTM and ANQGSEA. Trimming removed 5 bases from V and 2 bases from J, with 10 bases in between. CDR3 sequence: CSVRDTTYNEQFF. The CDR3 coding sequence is TGCAGCGTTCGGGATACTACCTACAATGAGCAGTTCTTC.

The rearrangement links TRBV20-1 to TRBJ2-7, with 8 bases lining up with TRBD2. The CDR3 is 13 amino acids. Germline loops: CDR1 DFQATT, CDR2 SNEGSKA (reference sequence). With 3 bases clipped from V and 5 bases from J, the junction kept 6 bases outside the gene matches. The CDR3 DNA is TGCAGTGCTAGTTTCGGGAGGGGCGACGAGCAGTACTTC. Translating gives CSASFGRGDEQYF.

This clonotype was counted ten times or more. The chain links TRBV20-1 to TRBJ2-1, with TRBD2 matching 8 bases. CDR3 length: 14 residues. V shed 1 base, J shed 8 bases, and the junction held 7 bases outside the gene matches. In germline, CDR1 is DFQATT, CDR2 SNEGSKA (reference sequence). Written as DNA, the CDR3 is TGCAGTGCTAGAGCGGGAGGGCCCGGAGATGAGCAGTTCTTC. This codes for CSARAGGPGDEQFF.

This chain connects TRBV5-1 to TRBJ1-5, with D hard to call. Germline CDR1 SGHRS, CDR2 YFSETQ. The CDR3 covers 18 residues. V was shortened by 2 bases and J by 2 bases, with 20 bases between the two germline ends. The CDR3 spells CASSLTYRRSYGNQPQHF. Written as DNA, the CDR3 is TGCGCCAGCAGCTTAACCTACCGGAGGAGTTACGGCAATCAGCCCCAGCATTTT.

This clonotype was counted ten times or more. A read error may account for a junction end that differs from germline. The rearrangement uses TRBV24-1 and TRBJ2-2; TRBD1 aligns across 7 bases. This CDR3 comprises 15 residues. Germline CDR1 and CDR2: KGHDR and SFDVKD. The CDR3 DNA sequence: TGTGCCATCAGTGTAGGACAGGCGAACACCGGGGAGCTGTTTTTT. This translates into CAISVGQANTGELFF.

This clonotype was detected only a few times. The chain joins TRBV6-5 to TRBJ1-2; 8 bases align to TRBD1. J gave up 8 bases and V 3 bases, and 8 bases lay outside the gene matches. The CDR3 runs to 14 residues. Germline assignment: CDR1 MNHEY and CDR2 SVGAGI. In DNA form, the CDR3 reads TGTGCCAGCAGTTATGGTGTGACAGGGGAAGGCTACACCTTC. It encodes CASSYGVTGEGYTF.

The CDR3 spells CASSSSRKTQYF. CDR3 bases: TGTGCCAGCAGCTCTAGTAGGAAGACCCAGTACTTC. The chain recombines TRBV7-2 with TRBJ2-5; no firm D call. From germline, CDR1 is SGHTA and CDR2 FQGNSA. The V end lost 4 bases, the J end lost 6 bases, and 9 bases lay between the germline ends. The CDR3 has 12 residues.

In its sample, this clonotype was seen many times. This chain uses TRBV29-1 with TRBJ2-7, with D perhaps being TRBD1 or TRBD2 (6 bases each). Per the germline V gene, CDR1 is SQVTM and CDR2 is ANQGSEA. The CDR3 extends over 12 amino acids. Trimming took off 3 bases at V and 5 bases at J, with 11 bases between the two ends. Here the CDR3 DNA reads TGCAGCGTTGACGGGGGCCTCAACGAGCAGTACTTC. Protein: CSVDGGLNEQYF.

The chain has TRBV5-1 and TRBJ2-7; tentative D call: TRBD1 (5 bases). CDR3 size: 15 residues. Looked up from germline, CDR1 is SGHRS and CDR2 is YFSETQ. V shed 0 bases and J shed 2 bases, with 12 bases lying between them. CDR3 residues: CASSLVAGPTYEQYF. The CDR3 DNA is TGCGCCAGCAGCTTGGTAGCAGGGCCGACCTACGAGCAGTACTTC.

CDR3 in amino acids: CASSLIGGRELYNEQFF. The CDR3 DNA follows: TGTGCCAGCAGCTTAATCGGCGGGCGGGAGCTGTACAATGAGCAGTTCTTC. The J gene is TRBJ2-1, the V gene TRBV7-4, with 7 bases matching TRBD2. The CDR3 runs 17 residues. After removal of 2 bases from V and 4 bases from J, the junction contained 11 bases not matched to a gene. Germline V CDR1 and CDR2: SGHVT, SQSDAQ.

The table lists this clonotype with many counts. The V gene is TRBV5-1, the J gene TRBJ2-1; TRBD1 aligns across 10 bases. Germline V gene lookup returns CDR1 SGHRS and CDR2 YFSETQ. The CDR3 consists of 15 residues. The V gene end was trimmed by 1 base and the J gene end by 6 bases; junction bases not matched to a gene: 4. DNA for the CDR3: TGCGCCAGCAGCTTGCGACAGGGGGCCGGCAATGAGCAGTTCTTC. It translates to CASSLRQGAGNEQFF. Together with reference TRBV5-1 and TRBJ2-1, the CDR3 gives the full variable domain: KAGVTQTPRYLIKTRGQQVTLSCSPISGHRSVSWYQQTPGQGLQFLFEYFSETQRNKGNFPGRFSGRQFSNSRSEMNVSTLELGDSALYLCASSLRQGAGNEQFFGPGTRLTVL.

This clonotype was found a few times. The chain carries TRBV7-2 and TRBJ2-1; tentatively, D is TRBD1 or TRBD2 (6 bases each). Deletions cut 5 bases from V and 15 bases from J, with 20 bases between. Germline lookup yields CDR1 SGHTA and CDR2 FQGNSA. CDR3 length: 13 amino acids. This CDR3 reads CASSPEARETGFF. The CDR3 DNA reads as TGTGCCAGCAGCCCAGAGGCTCGGGAGACAGGGTTCTTC.

The CDR3 spells CAISPGRGHTDTQYF. For the CDR3, the DNA is TGTGCCATCAGTCCGGGGAGGGGGCACACAGATACGCAGTATTTT. This sequence joins TRBV10-3 and TRBJ2-3; D possibly uses TRBD1 or TRBD2 (7 bases each). The ends were cut back, 5 bases at V and 2 bases at J, with 14 bases in the middle. Germline CDR1 reads ENHRY; CDR2 reads SYGVKD. The CDR3 length is 15 residues.

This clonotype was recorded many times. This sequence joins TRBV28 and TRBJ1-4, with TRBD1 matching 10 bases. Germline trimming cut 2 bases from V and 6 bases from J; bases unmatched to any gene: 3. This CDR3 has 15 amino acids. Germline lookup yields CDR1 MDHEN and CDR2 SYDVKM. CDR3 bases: TGTGCCAGCAGTTTACCTGGGACAGGGGATGAAAAACTGTTTTTT. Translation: CASSLPGTGDEKLFF. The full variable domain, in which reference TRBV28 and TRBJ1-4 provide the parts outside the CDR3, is DVKVTQSSRYLVKRTGEKVFLECVQDMDHENMFWYRQDPGLGLRLIYFSYDVKMKEKGDIPEGYSVSREKKERFSLILESASTNQTSMYLCASSLPGTGDEKLFFGSGTQLSVL.

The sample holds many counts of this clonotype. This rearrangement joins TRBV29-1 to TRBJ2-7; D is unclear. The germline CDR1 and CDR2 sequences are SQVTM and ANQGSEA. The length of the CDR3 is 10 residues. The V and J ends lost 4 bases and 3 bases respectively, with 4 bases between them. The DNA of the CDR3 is TGCAGCGTTGTTGTCTACGAGCAGTACTTC. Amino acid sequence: CSVVVYEQYF.

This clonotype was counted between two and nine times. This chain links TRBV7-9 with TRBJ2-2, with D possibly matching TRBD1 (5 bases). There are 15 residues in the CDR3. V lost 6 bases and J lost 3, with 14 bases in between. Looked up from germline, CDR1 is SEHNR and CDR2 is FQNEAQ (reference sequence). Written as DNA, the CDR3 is TGTGCCAGCAGATCTGTGGGGCAGGACACCGGGGAGCTGTTTTTT. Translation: CASRSVGQDTGELFF.

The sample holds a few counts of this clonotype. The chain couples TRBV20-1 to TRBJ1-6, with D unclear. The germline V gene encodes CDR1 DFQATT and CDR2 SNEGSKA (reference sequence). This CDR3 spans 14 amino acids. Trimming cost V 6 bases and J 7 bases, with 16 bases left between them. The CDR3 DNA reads TGCAGTGCCCTGGTACAGTCCGTGAATTCACCCCTCCACTTT. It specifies CSALVQSVNSPLHF.

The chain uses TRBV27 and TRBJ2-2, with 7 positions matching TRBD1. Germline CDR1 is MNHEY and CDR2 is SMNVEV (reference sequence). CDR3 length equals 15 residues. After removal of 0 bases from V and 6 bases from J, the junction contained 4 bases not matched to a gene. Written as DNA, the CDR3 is TGTGCCAGCAGTTTATCGCCTACAGGGGCCGGGGAGCTGTTTTTT. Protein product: CASSLSPTGAGELFF.

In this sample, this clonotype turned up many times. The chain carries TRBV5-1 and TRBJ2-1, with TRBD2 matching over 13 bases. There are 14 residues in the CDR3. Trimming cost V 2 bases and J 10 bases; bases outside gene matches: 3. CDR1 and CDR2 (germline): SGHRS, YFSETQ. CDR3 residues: CASSLGTSGTEQFF. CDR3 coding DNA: TGCGCCAGCAGCTTAGGGACTAGCGGGACCGAGCAGTTCTTC.

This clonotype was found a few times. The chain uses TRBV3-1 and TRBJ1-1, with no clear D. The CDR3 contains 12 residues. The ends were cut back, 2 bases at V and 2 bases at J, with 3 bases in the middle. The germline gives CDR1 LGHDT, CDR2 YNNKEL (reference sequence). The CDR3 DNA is TGTGCCAGCAGCCAATACAACACTGAAGCTTTCTTT. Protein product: CASSQYNTEAFF.

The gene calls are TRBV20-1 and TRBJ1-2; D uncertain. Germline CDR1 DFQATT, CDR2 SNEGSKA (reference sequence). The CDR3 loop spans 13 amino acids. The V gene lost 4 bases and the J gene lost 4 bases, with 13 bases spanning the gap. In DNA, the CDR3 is TGCAGTGCTAAGGTCCCGGCGGGCTATGGCTACACCTTC. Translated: CSAKVPAGYGYTF.

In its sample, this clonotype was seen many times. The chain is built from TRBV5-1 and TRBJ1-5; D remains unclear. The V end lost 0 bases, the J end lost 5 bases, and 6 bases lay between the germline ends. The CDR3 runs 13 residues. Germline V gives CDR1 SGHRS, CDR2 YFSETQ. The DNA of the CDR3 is TGCGCCAGCAGCTTGGGCATCGATCAGCCCCAGCATTTT. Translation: CASSLGIDQPQHF.

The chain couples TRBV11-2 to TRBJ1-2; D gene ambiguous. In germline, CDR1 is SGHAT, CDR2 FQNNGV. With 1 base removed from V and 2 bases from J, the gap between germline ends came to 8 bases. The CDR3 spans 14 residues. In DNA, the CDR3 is TGTGCCAGCAGCTTAGGGATAGGGAACTATGGCTACACCTTC. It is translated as CASSLGIGNYGYTF.

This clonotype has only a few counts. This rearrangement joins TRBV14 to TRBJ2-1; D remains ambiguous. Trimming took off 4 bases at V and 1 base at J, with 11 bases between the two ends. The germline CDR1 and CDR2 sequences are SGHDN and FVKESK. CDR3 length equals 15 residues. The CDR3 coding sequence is TGTGCCAGCAGCCGGAAGACCACGTCCTACAATGAGCAGTTCTTC. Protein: CASSRKTTSYNEQFF.

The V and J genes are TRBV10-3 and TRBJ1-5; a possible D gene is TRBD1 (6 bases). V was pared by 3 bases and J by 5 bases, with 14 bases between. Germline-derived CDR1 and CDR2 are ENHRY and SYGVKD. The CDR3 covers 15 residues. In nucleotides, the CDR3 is TGTGCCATCAGTGAAGTATGGGACACCGATCAGCCCCAGCATTTT. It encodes CAISEVWDTDQPQHF.

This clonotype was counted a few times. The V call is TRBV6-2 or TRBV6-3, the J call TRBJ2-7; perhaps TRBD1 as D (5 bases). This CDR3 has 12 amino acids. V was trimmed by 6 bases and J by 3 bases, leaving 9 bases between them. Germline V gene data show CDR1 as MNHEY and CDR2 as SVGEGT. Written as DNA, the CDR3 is TGTGCCAGCAGGCATACAGGCTACGAGCAGTACTTC. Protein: CASRHTGYEQYF.

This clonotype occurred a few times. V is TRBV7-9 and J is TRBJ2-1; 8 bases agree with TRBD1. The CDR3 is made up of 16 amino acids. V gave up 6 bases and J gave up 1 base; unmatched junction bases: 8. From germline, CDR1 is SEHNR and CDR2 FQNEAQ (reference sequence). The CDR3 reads CASSRDRGVSYNEQFF. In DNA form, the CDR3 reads TGTGCCAGCAGTCGCGACAGGGGAGTATCCTACAATGAGCAGTTCTTC.